Each of the 27 T cell receptor beta chains below was sequenced from the same sample in a study of blood T cell repertoires in COVID-19. Some clones are missing from TCRdb's copy, which holds only in-frame ones; the method was immunoSEQ multiplex PCR. The sample carries around 340,000 clones, over 85% recorded once. Sequenced: peripheral blood. The receptors stem from a woman aged 60-75 years with COVID-19, enrolled during active disease.

This clone was found once. The chain employs TRBV5-4 and TRBJ2-5, with D uncertain. Germline V CDR1 and CDR2: SGHNT, YYREEE (reference sequence). V was shortened by 0 bases and J by 2 bases, with 11 bases between the two germline ends. CDR3 length: 15 amino acids. The CDR3: CASSLVGVAQETQYF. CDR3 nucleotide sequence: TGTGCCAGCAGCTTGGTCGGAGTGGCACAAGAGACCCAGTACTTC.

V gene TRBV3-1 (or the pseudogene TRBV3-2) combines with J gene TRBJ2-7, with a tentative D call TRBD2 (6 bases). V lost 0 bases and J lost 2, with 11 bases in between. The CDR3 covers 15 residues. CDR1 LGHDT and CDR2 YNNKEL come from the germline V gene (reference sequence). The CDR3 DNA reads as TGTGCCAGCAGCCAAGAACCGCGGGGAGCCTACGAGCAGTACTTC. It is translated as CASSQEPRGAYEQYF.

CDR3 in amino acids: CASSLRGYEQYF. The DNA for the CDR3 is TGTGCCAGCAGTTTAAGGGGATACGAGCAGTACTTC. This rearrangement joins TRBV27 to TRBJ2-7, with D perhaps TRBD1 (5 bases). CDR3 length: 12 residues. Trimming pared 2 bases from V and 4 bases from J, leaving 6 bases between. Per the germline V gene, CDR1 is MNHEY and CDR2 is SMNVEV (reference sequence).

The chain recombines TRBV10-1 with TRBJ2-3, with 12 bases matching TRBD2. CDR1 and CDR2 (germline): WNHNN, SYGVQD (reference sequence). V lost 3 bases, J lost 3 bases, and 7 bases stayed unmatched. CDR3 length equals 17 residues. As DNA, the CDR3 is TGCGCCAGCAGTGATTCGGCTAGCGGGGGGGTAACAGATACGCAGTATTTT. Encoded protein: CASSDSASGGVTDTQYF.

The V call is TRBV30, the J call TRBJ2-2; 7 bases map to TRBD2. Germline CDR1 is GTSNPN and CDR2 is SVGIG (reference sequence). Trimming removed 7 bases from V and 7 bases from J; junction bases left unmatched: 12. This CDR3 region has 14 residues. In DNA form, the CDR3 reads TGTGCCTCCCGCTGGGGAGGGGACTTCGGGGAGCTGTTTTTT. The encoded protein is CASRWGGDFGELFF.

The chain uses TRBV18 and TRBJ2-4; D possibly corresponds to TRBD2 (5 bases). From germline, CDR1 is KGHSH and CDR2 LQKENI. This CDR3 is 15 amino acids long. Trimming took 4 bases from V and 0 from J, leaving 10 bases between them. CDR3 nucleotide sequence: TGTGCCAGCTCACTCGGGGTGACAGCCAAAAACATTCAGTACTTC. Translating it yields CASSLGVTAKNIQYF.

This sequence joins TRBV5-6 and TRBJ1-5, with 10 positions matching TRBD1. The CDR3 covers 15 residues. V was pared by 2 bases and J by 7 bases, with 6 bases of the junction left unmatched. Looked up from germline, CDR1 is SGHDT and CDR2 is YYEEEE. In nucleotides, the CDR3 is TGTGCCAGCAGCTTCGGGACAGGGGAGGACCAGCCCCAGCATTTT. Its protein is CASSFGTGEDQPQHF.

The chain employs TRBV6-5 and TRBJ2-5, with D unclear. Germline CDR1 and CDR2: MNHEY and SVGAGI. This CDR3 has 12 amino acids. V lost 7 bases and J lost 4, with 10 bases in between. In nucleotides, the CDR3 is TGTGCCAGCACCTCTAGTGGAGAGACCCAGTACTTC. Amino acids: CASTSSGETQYF.

V and J are TRBV7-2 and TRBJ1-2; D possibly corresponds to TRBD1 (5 bases). The CDR3 is made up of 14 amino acids. V lost 1 base, J lost 8 bases, and 14 bases lay in between. Germline V gene lookup returns CDR1 SGHTA and CDR2 FQGNSA. CDR3 in DNA: TGTGCCAGCAGCTTAGGGGGGGGTGCGGGCGGCTACACCTTC. Translating it yields CASSLGGGAGGYTF.

The V call is TRBV19, the J call TRBJ1-6, with D perhaps TRBD1 (6 bases). CDR1 and CDR2 from the germline V gene are LNHDA and SQIVND (reference sequence). The CDR3 is made up of 17 amino acids. Deletions cut 4 bases from V and 2 bases from J, with 15 bases between. CDR3 protein: CASSTSGVWAYNSPLHF. In DNA form, the CDR3 reads TGTGCCAGTAGTACCTCAGGGGTGTGGGCCTATAATTCACCCCTCCACTTT.

The chain combines TRBV5-1 with TRBJ2-7; 10 bases are shared with TRBD1. Unmatched junction bases numbered 5, after V lost 0 bases and J lost 5 bases. CDR1 and CDR2 (germline): SGHRS, YFSETQ. This CDR3 spans 15 amino acids. The CDR3 region is CASSLAETGGHEQYF. CDR3 in DNA: TGCGCCAGCAGCTTGGCTGAGACAGGGGGCCACGAGCAGTACTTC. Full variable domain (outside the CDR3, taken from reference TRBV5-1 and TRBJ2-7): KAGVTQTPRYLIKTRGQQVTLSCSPISGHRSVSWYQQTPGQGLQFLFEYFSETQRNKGNFPGRFSGRQFSNSRSEMNVSTLELGDSALYLCASSLAETGGHEQYFGPGTRLTVT.

This clone occurred once. J is TRBJ1-2 and V is TRBV28; 9 bases match TRBD1. V was pared by 3 bases and J by 2 bases, with 4 bases of the junction left unmatched. Looked up from germline, CDR1 is MDHEN and CDR2 is SYDVKM. The CDR3 contains 15 residues. CDR3 bases: TGTGCCAGCAGTTTTGGGGGACAGGGCAACTATGGCTACACCTTC. This codes for CASSFGGQGNYGYTF.

This chain uses TRBV5-1 with TRBJ1-2, with unresolved D. V lost 0 bases and J lost 7, with 7 bases in between. The CDR3 has 12 amino acids. CDR1 SGHRS and CDR2 YFSETQ come from the germline V gene. The CDR3 DNA follows: TGCGCCAGCAGCTTGGACGGGTCTGGCTACACCTTC. As protein: CASSLDGSGYTF.

The chain combines TRBV11-2 with TRBJ1-6; 11 bases line up with TRBD1. The CDR3 sequence is 18 residues long. The germline gives CDR1 SGHAT, CDR2 FQNNGV. J was trimmed by 0 bases and V by 2 bases; bases with no gene match: 3. CDR3 protein: CASSLRTGGASYNSPLHF. As DNA, the CDR3 is TGTGCCAGCAGCTTACGGACAGGGGGCGCCTCCTATAATTCACCCCTCCACTTT.

This clone was counted once. V usage is TRBV3-1 (or the pseudogene TRBV3-2) and J usage is TRBJ1-1; D gene unclear. The germline V gene encodes CDR1 LGHDT and CDR2 YNNKEL (reference sequence). The CDR3 is 13 amino acids. Trimming pared 1 base from V and 1 base from J, leaving 4 bases between. Here the CDR3 reads CASSQAGNTEAFF. CDR3 coding DNA: TGTGCCAGCAGCCAAGCAGGGAACACTGAAGCTTTCTTT.

The V and J genes are TRBV7-9 and TRBJ1-2; unclear D gene. Per germline, CDR1 SEHNR and CDR2 FQNEAQ (reference sequence). The length of the CDR3 is 13 residues. V was shortened by 4 bases and J by 2 bases, with 8 bases between the two germline ends. CDR3 sequence reads: CASSSSGNYGYTF. DNA for the CDR3: TGTGCCAGCAGCTCCAGCGGGAACTATGGCTACACCTTC. Full variable domain (missing parts from reference TRBV7-9 and TRBJ1-2): DTGVSQNPRHKITKRGQNVTFRCDPISEHNRLYWYRQTLGQGPEFLTYFQNEAQLEKSRLLSDRFSAERPKGSFSTLEIQRTEQGDSAMYLCASSSSGNYGYTFGSGTRLTVV.

In this sample, this clone turned up once. The J gene is TRBJ1-5, the V gene TRBV5-4; 10 positions agree with TRBD1. Germline assignment: CDR1 SGHNT and CDR2 YYREEE (reference sequence). The CDR3 spans 15 residues. After removal of 0 bases from V and 4 bases from J, the junction contained 1 base not matched to a gene. For the CDR3, the DNA is TGTGCCAGCAGCTTGGCGGGACAGGGGAATCAGCCCCAGCATTTT. It encodes CASSLAGQGNQPQHF. The full variable domain, its missing parts supplied by reference TRBV5-4 and TRBJ1-5, is ETGVTQSPTHLIKTRGQQVTLRCSSQSGHNTVSWYQQALGQGPQFIFQYYREEENGRGNFPPRFSGLQFPNYSSELNVNALELDDSALYLCASSLAGQGNQPQHFGDGTRLSIL.

The chain has TRBV11-3 and TRBJ2-5; TRBD1 is a possible D gene (5 bases). V was clipped by 5 bases and J by 4 bases, with 17 bases between them. Germline V gene sequence: CDR1 SGHNT, CDR2 YENEEA. The CDR3 is 15 amino acids. CDR3 residues: CASSRGDLGAETQYF. The CDR3 nucleotides are TGTGCCAGCAGCCGTGGGGATCTTGGGGCAGAGACCCAGTACTTC.

This clone was seen more than once but under ten times. The rearrangement joins TRBV14 to TRBJ2-1; 8 nucleotides align to TRBD1. The germline V gene has CDR1 SGHDN and CDR2 FVKESK. Trimming cost V 4 bases and J 7 bases; bases outside gene matches: 18. There are 18 residues in the CDR3. The CDR3 loop reads CASSPGQGKWEFGNEQFF. Here the CDR3 DNA reads TGTGCCAGCAGCCCCGGACAGGGAAAGTGGGAGTTCGGGAATGAGCAGTTCTTC.

The genes are TRBV5-4 and TRBJ1-3; D possibly corresponds to TRBD1 (5 bases). Looked up from germline, CDR1 is SGHNT and CDR2 is YYREEE (reference sequence). The V end was cut by 4 bases, the J end by 8 bases, with 16 bases between. This CDR3 has 14 amino acids. CDR3 in DNA: TGTGCCAGCAGCCCGGCCCCCCTAGGGGACACCATATATTTT. It translates to CASSPAPLGDTIYF.

The chain links TRBV5-1 to TRBJ1-4; D not resolved. Looked up from germline, CDR1 is SGHRS and CDR2 is YFSETQ. Trimming removed 4 bases at V and 11 bases at J, with 9 bases between. This CDR3 has 11 residues. This chain's CDR3 is CASSPGGKLFF. CDR3 DNA: TGCGCCAGCAGCCCTGGAGGGAAACTGTTTTTT. Full variable domain (outside the CDR3, taken from reference TRBV5-1 and TRBJ1-4): KAGVTQTPRYLIKTRGQQVTLSCSPISGHRSVSWYQQTPGQGLQFLFEYFSETQRNKGNFPGRFSGRQFSNSRSEMNVSTLELGDSALYLCASSPGGKLFFGSGTQLSVL.

J is TRBJ1-1 and V is TRBV2, with D possibly matching TRBD1 (6 bases). Germline CDR1 is SNHLY and CDR2 is FYNNEI. The CDR3 spans 13 residues. Trimming took off 6 bases at V and 4 bases at J, with 12 bases between the two ends. In DNA form, the CDR3 reads TGTGCCAGCAGAGACCAGGGGCTCACTGAAGCTTTCTTT. Translating gives CASRDQGLTEAFF.

The chain recombines TRBV5-1 with TRBJ2-7, with TRBD1 matching 7 bases. V gave up 2 bases and J gave up 1 base; unmatched junction bases: 3. Germline CDR1 and CDR2: SGHRS and YFSETQ. The CDR3 runs to 14 residues. The chain's CDR3 is CASSLKTGSYEQYF. The DNA of the CDR3 is TGCGCCAGCAGCTTAAAGACAGGGTCCTACGAGCAGTACTTC. The whole variable domain, remainder taken from reference TRBV5-1 and TRBJ2-7, is KAGVTQTPRYLIKTRGQQVTLSCSPISGHRSVSWYQQTPGQGLQFLFEYFSETQRNKGNFPGRFSGRQFSNSRSEMNVSTLELGDSALYLCASSLKTGSYEQYFGPGTRLTVT.

The chain recombines TRBV28 with TRBJ1-3; 11 bases map to TRBD1. Germline V gene lookup returns CDR1 MDHEN and CDR2 SYDVKM. V shed 6 bases, J shed 3 bases, and the junction held 7 bases outside the gene matches. The CDR3 length is 16 residues. The CDR3 DNA sequence: TGTGCCAGCAGCACCTCCGGGACAGGGGGTGGAAACACCATATATTTT. Translation: CASSTSGTGGGNTIYF. Based on the CDR3 plus reference TRBV28 and TRBJ1-3, the full variable domain is DVKVTQSSRYLVKRTGEKVFLECVQDMDHENMFWYRQDPGLGLRLIYFSYDVKMKEKGDIPEGYSVSREKKERFSLILESASTNQTSMYLCASSTSGTGGGNTIYFGEGSWLTVV.

V usage is TRBV5-4 and J usage is TRBJ1-1, with D unresolved. The ends were cut back, 2 bases at V and 8 bases at J, with 10 bases in the middle. The CDR3 totals 12 residues. Germline V gene data show CDR1 as SGHNT and CDR2 as YYREEE (reference sequence). The CDR3 loop reads CASSLYRREAFF. The DNA of the CDR3 is TGTGCCAGCAGCTTATATCGCCGGGAAGCTTTCTTT.

This sequence joins TRBV6-6 and TRBJ1-1, with a weak D call TRBD1 (6 bases). CDR1 and CDR2 from the germline V gene are MNHNY and SVGAGI (reference sequence). V lost 6 bases, J lost 0 bases, and 17 bases lay in between. This CDR3 has 16 amino acids. The CDR3 loop reads CASRRQALSMNTEAFF. The CDR3 coding sequence is TGTGCCAGCAGGAGACAGGCCCTATCCATGAACACTGAAGCTTTCTTT.

The J gene is TRBJ1-2, the V gene TRBV4-2; no clear D. Trimming pared 0 bases from V and 8 bases from J, leaving 7 bases between. The CDR3 sequence is 12 residues long. The germline V gene has CDR1 LGHNA and CDR2 YNFKEQ. Written as DNA, the CDR3 is TGTGCCAGCAGCCAAGAGCGCGAGGGCTACACCTTC. It specifies CASSQEREGYTF.